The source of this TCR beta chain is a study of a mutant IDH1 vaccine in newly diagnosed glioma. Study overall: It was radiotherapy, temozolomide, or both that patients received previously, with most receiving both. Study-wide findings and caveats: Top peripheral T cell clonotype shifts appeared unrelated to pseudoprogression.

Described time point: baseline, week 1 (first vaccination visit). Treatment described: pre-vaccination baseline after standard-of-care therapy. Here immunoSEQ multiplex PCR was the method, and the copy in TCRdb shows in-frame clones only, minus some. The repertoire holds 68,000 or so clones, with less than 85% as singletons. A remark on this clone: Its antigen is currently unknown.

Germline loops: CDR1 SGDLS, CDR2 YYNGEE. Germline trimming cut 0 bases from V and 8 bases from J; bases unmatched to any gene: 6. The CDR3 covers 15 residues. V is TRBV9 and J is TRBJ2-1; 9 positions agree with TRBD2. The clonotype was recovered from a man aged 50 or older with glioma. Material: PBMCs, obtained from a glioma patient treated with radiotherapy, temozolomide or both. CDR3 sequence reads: CASSVEGSGGYEQFF. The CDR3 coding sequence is TGTGCCAGCAGCGTAGAGGGTAGCGGGGGCTATGAGCAGTTCTTC.